The 30 T cell receptor beta chains below were found in one sample sequenced in a study of T cells in Graves' hyperthyroidism and ophthalmopathy (dated by TCRdb to the late 2010s). The method was multiplex PCR. Sequencing instrument: Illumina HiSeq 2000. Amplification of TCR beta CDR3 regions was carried out from RNA transcripts. For the first round of RT-PCR on the TCR CDR3, the HTBI primer set was used together with the Qiagen OneStep RT-PCR kit. TCRdb's own reprocessing of the public reads used fastp at Q25 and MiXCR and kept productive beta chains. Each CDR3 protein gets just one entry, which takes the most common genes and DNA from the rows behind it. The sample profile shows about 300,000 distinct CDR3 sequences; 13% of them were found once. The top ten clones comprise approximately 7.8% of the sample. Sequencing was done on a sample of blood. All receptors come from a woman in her twenties or thirties with Graves' hyperthyroidism that later progressed to Graves' ophthalmopathy.

This clonotype was recorded a few times. This chain's CDR3 is CASTPTGGYEQYF. The CDR3 nucleotides are TGTGCCAGCACCCCGACAGGGGGGTACGAGCAGTACTTC. The rearrangement links TRBV6-2 or TRBV6-3 to TRBJ2-7; 9 bases match TRBD1. V lost 7 bases, J lost 4 bases, and 5 bases stayed unmatched. The CDR3 is 13 residues long. Germline V CDR1 and CDR2: MNHEY, SVGEGT.

This clonotype was seen many times. The chain joins TRBV20-1 to TRBJ2-3; D is unresolved. The germline V gene encodes CDR1 DFQATT and CDR2 SNEGSKA (reference sequence). V was trimmed by 5 bases and J by 4 bases, leaving 16 bases between them. The CDR3 extends over 14 amino acids. CDR3 amino acids: CSAFLDVDSDTQYF. In DNA, the CDR3 is TGCAGTGCTTTCTTGGACGTAGACTCAGATACGCAGTATTTT.

This clonotype was seen at least ten times. The CDR3: CASSLARSSFSNEQYF. DNA of the CDR3: TGTGCCAGCAGCTTAGCGCGATCCTCCTTCTCGAACGAGCAGTACTTC. This chain joins TRBV7-9 and TRBJ2-7; D gene uncertain. Trimming shortened V by 0 bases and J by 5 bases, and 17 bases separated the two germline ends. The CDR3 has 16 residues. Germline V gene data show CDR1 as SEHNR and CDR2 as FQNEAQ (reference sequence).

The genes are TRBV20-1 and TRBJ1-3; D is undetermined. The CDR3 has 14 residues. V lost 5 bases and J lost 0, with 11 bases in between. Looked up from germline, CDR1 is DFQATT and CDR2 is SNEGSKA (reference sequence). Here the CDR3 DNA reads TGCAGTGCTCCGGACTGGAGCTCTGGAAACACCATATATTTT. Protein product: CSAPDWSSGNTIYF.

This clonotype was counted a few times. V usage is TRBV6-1 and J usage is TRBJ1-1; no firm D call. Germline V CDR1 and CDR2: MNHNS, SASEGT. The length of the CDR3 is 16 residues. V was trimmed by 6 bases and J by 0 bases, leaving 17 bases between them. The CDR3 DNA reads TGTGCCAGCAGCCCCCGACCCGGAGAACTGAACACTGAAGCTTTCTTT. It is translated as CASSPRPGELNTEAFF.

This clonotype was seen ten or more times. The rearrangement links TRBV12-3 or TRBV12-4 to TRBJ2-5, with 7 bases aligning to TRBD2. This CDR3 is built from 16 residues. The V and J ends lost 3 bases and 2 bases, in that order; junction bases with no gene match: 9. CDR3 sequence reads: CASSLNVGRGQETQYF. The CDR3 DNA reads TGTGCCAGCAGTTTGAACGTGGGGCGGGGGCAAGAGACCCAGTACTTC.

This clonotype was recorded at least ten times. The rearrangement links TRBV7-2 to TRBJ2-1; tentative D call: TRBD2 (5 bases). Germline-derived CDR1 and CDR2 are SGHTA and FQGNSA. This CDR3 has 15 amino acids. V gave up 1 base and J gave up 4 bases, with 11 bases separating them. CDR3 coding DNA: TGTGCCAGCAGCTTAGGTCCGGAGGTGTACAATGAGCAGTTCTTC. This gives the protein CASSLGPEVYNEQFF.

The V and J genes are TRBV3-1 and TRBJ1-1; TRBD1 agrees at 7 bases. Germline trimming cut 2 bases from V and 6 bases from J; bases unmatched to any gene: 6. Germline V lookup: CDR1 LGHDT, CDR2 YNNKEL (reference sequence). The CDR3 has 14 amino acids. The CDR3 sequence is CASSQRGQEAEAFF. As DNA, the CDR3 is TGTGCCAGCAGCCAAAGGGGGCAGGAAGCTGAAGCTTTCTTT.

This clonotype has only a few counts. The rearrangement uses TRBV27 and TRBJ2-5; the match to TRBD2 covers 7 bases. CDR3 length: 13 amino acids. Trimming removed 6 bases from V and 4 bases from J; junction bases left unmatched: 5. CDR1 and CDR2 from the germline V gene are MNHEY and SMNVEV (reference sequence). CDR3 region: CASSSIAGETQYF. The DNA for the CDR3 is TGTGCCAGCAGCTCTATAGCGGGAGAGACCCAGTACTTC.

In its sample, this clonotype was seen many times. The genes are TRBV28 and TRBJ1-5; D is unresolved. CDR1 and CDR2 (germline): MDHEN, SYDVKM. V was trimmed by 1 base and J by 5 bases, leaving 9 bases between them. The length of the CDR3 is 14 residues. Here the CDR3 DNA reads TGTGCCAGCAGTTTATACAGCGGTTATCAGCCCCAGCATTTT. This encodes CASSLYSGYQPQHF.

This clonotype was seen many times. At one end the junction does not follow the germline gene, possibly because of a read error. This sequence joins TRBV7-7 and TRBJ1-1; maybe TRBD1 (5 bases). CDR3 length equals 16 residues. Germline V gene sequence: CDR1 SSHAT, CDR2 FNYEAQ (reference sequence). The CDR3 protein is CASSPRHGGKDTEAFF. CDR3 sequence (DNA): TGTGCTAGCAGCCCTAGACACGGGGGTAAGGACACTGAAGCTTTCTTT.

This sequence joins TRBV27 and TRBJ2-1, with a tentative D call TRBD2 (5 bases). The J call is in doubt because the DNA end fits TRBJ2-7 better. Looked up from germline, CDR1 is MNHEY and CDR2 is SMNVEV (reference sequence). This CDR3 comprises 14 residues. The DNA of the CDR3 is TGTGCCAGCAGTATCCCAGGACTTTACAATGAGCAGTACTTC. As protein: CASSIPGLYNEQYF.

This clonotype was observed a single time. A much larger clone differs by one base, so this may be a read error. The V call is TRBV6-2 or TRBV6-3, the J call TRBJ2-1; 10 bases match TRBD2. Germline-derived CDR1 and CDR2 are MNHEY and SVGEGT. V lost 6 bases and J lost 10; bases outside the gene matches: 12. The CDR3 has 15 amino acids. The CDR3 sequence: CASSRSASGGSEQFF. In nucleotides, the CDR3 is TGTGCCAGCAGCAGGTCGGCTAGCGGGGGCTCGGAGCAGTTCTTC.

This clonotype has at least ten counts. V is TRBV30 and J is TRBJ2-6; tentatively, D is TRBD2 (6 bases). The CDR3 is made up of 12 amino acids. V lost 8 bases, J lost 1 base, and 6 bases lay in between. Per germline, CDR1 GTSNPN and CDR2 SVGIG (reference sequence). The CDR3 coding sequence is TGTGCCGGGACTTCTGGGGCCAACGTCCTGACTTTC. Translating gives CAGTSGANVLTF. Looking up the rest from reference TRBV30 and TRBJ2-6 gives the full variable domain: SQTIHQWPATLVQPVGSPLSLECTVEGTSNPNLYWYRQAAGRGLQLLFYSVGIGQISSEVPQNLSASRPQDRQFILSSKKLLLSDSGFYLCAGTSGANVLTFGAGSRLTVL.

This clonotype appeared a few times. The chain carries TRBV7-9 and TRBJ2-2; 8 bases match TRBD1. The CDR3 has 13 residues. The V gene's germline CDR1 is SEHNR and CDR2 FQNEAQ (reference sequence). Trimming removed 8 bases from V and 6 bases from J; junction bases left unmatched: 5. CDR3 sequence reads: CASPLDRAGELFF. Here the CDR3 DNA reads TGTGCCAGCCCCTTGGACAGGGCCGGGGAGCTGTTTTTT.

This clonotype was observed many times. The chain recombines TRBV7-4 with TRBJ2-2; D is uncertain. The CDR3 consists of 20 residues. Trimming stripped 3 bases from V and 4 bases from J, with 27 bases between. CDR1 is SGHVT and CDR2 is SQSDAQ in the germline V gene. CDR3 amino acids: CASSFIFRPGPWSGTGELFF. CDR3 sequence (DNA): TGTGCCAGCAGCTTCATCTTTCGGCCCGGGCCTTGGAGTGGCACCGGGGAGCTGTTTTTT.

The rearrangement joins TRBV3-1 to TRBJ2-5; D unclear. Between the trimmed V and J ends, which lost 4 bases and 5 bases, there was a span of 20 bases. The CDR3 covers 16 residues. The germline V gene encodes CDR1 LGHDT and CDR2 YNNKEL (reference sequence). The CDR3, as DNA: TGTGCCAGCAGCCGTGGAGCCAGGCAAGATTTGGAGACCCAGTACTTC. Translation: CASSRGARQDLETQYF.

This clonotype was counted ten times or more. The rearrangement joins TRBV5-1 to TRBJ1-2; D is unresolved. Germline V gene sequence: CDR1 SGHRS, CDR2 YFSETQ. The V gene lost 0 bases and the J gene lost 0 bases, with 12 bases spanning the gap. The CDR3 covers 16 residues. The CDR3 protein is CASSLAGTTANYGYTF. CDR3 in DNA: TGCGCCAGCAGCTTGGCAGGTACCACAGCTAACTATGGCTACACCTTC.

A note on this clonotype: A junction end diverges from the germline sequence, so it may reflect a read error. The V gene is TRBV6-5, the J gene TRBJ2-3, with D possibly being TRBD1 (6 bases). The CDR3 spans 14 residues. Germline values: CDR1 MNHEY, CDR2 SVGAGI. The CDR3 bases are TGTGCCAGCAGTTACTCTGGGGACACAGATACGCGGTATTTT. This gives the protein CASSYSGDTDTRYF.

CDR3 residues: CASSVVTNYRNQPQHF. The DNA for the CDR3 is TGTGCCAGCAGCGTAGTGACGAACTATCGCAATCAGCCCCAGCATTTT. V usage is TRBV9 and J usage is TRBJ1-5, with unresolved D. V was cut by 0 bases and J by 2 bases, with 12 bases left in between. This CDR3 contains 16 residues. Germline V gene data show CDR1 as SGDLS and CDR2 as YYNGEE.

This clonotype was detected many times. CDR3 in DNA: TGTGCCAGCAGGGACACCAAAACAGGCTACAATGAGCAGTTCTTC. It encodes CASRDTKTGYNEQFF. The chain carries TRBV7-9 and TRBJ2-1; D is perhaps TRBD1 (5 bases). Germline CDR1 SEHNR, CDR2 FQNEAQ (reference sequence). This CDR3 spans 15 amino acids. V lost 6 bases and J 3 bases, leaving 15 bases between the germline ends.

This clonotype was recorded many times. The chain couples TRBV28 to TRBJ1-5; D is perhaps TRBD1 (5 bases). Trimming stripped 9 bases from V and 3 bases from J, with 15 bases between. CDR1 and CDR2 from the germline V gene are MDHEN and SYDVKM. This CDR3 region has 14 residues. The CDR3: CARTPQGFNQPQHF. As DNA, the CDR3 is TGTGCCAGAACTCCTCAGGGTTTCAATCAGCCCCAGCATTTT.

This clonotype was detected many times. V usage is TRBV28 and J usage is TRBJ2-7; D might be TRBD1 (6 bases). The CDR3 is 15 amino acids. The V gene's germline CDR1 is MDHEN and CDR2 SYDVKM. Trimming removed 5 bases at V and 2 bases at J, with 16 bases between. CDR3 sequence reads: CASSQNRARPYEQYF. Here the CDR3 DNA reads TGTGCCAGCAGTCAGAACAGGGCAAGACCCTACGAGCAGTACTTC. The variable domain in full, completed from reference TRBV28 and TRBJ2-7, reads DVKVTQSSRYLVKRTGEKVFLECVQDMDHENMFWYRQDPGLGLRLIYFSYDVKMKEKGDIPEGYSVSREKKERFSLILESASTNQTSMYLCASSQNRARPYEQYFGPGTRLTVT.

CDR3 coding DNA: TGTGCCAGCAGCTTAACGGGGGTCTCTGGAAACACCATATATTTT. Amino acids: CASSLTGVSGNTIYF. The chain combines TRBV7-3 with TRBJ1-3, with D perhaps matching TRBD1 (5 bases). This CDR3 region has 15 residues. Germline CDR1 reads SGHTA; CDR2 reads FQGTGA. Trimming cost V 0 bases and J 0 bases, with 6 bases left between them. Supplemented by reference TRBV7-3 and TRBJ1-3, the full variable domain reads GAGVSQTPSNKVTEKGKYVELRCDPISGHTALYWYRQSLGQGPEFLIYFQGTGAADDSGLPNDRFFAVRPEGSVSTLKIQRTERGDSAVYLCASSLTGVSGNTIYFGEGSWLTVV.

The genes are TRBV2 and TRBJ1-2, with 8 bases lining up with TRBD1. Germline values: CDR1 SNHLY, CDR2 FYNNEI. After removal of 6 bases from V and 8 bases from J, the junction contained 11 bases not matched to a gene. The CDR3 covers 14 residues. CDR3 nucleotide sequence: TGTGCCAGCAGGTTGGACAGGGATTTCTGGGGCTACACCTTC. It yields the protein CASRLDRDFWGYTF.

This clonotype has ten or more counts. The J gene is TRBJ1-2, the V gene TRBV9; tentative D call: TRBD1 (5 bases). Germline loops: CDR1 SGDLS, CDR2 YYNGEE. The V end was cut by 2 bases, the J end by 4 bases, with 12 bases between. The CDR3 spans 14 residues. CDR3 bases: TGTGCCAGCAGCGTGACAGACACCTCCTATGGCTACACCTTC. This translates into CASSVTDTSYGYTF.

V gene TRBV5-4 combines with J gene TRBJ2-1; D might be TRBD1 or TRBD2, each matching 5 bases. V shed 6 bases and J shed 6 bases, with 13 bases lying between them. Germline lookup yields CDR1 SGHNT and CDR2 YYREEE (reference sequence). The CDR3 runs 13 residues. The CDR3 DNA follows: TGTGCCAGCACGGACGGGACCCTCAATGAGCAGTTCTTC. Translating it yields CASTDGTLNEQFF.

V usage is TRBV6-5 and J usage is TRBJ2-2, with 8 nucleotides matching TRBD1. Trimming at V came to 6 bases and at J to 0 bases, leaving 6 bases not matched to a gene. This CDR3 region has 16 residues. Germline V gives CDR1 MNHEY, CDR2 SVGAGI. The CDR3 reads CASSRTGPANTGELFF. CDR3 sequence (DNA): TGTGCCAGCAGCCGGACAGGGCCAGCGAACACCGGGGAGCTGTTTTTT.

Worth noting for this clonotype: A single base separates this from a much larger clone, so it may be a read error. V is TRBV7-3 and J is TRBJ2-7, with D possibly being TRBD2 (6 bases). With 5 bases removed from V and 9 bases from J, the gap between germline ends came to 17 bases. The CDR3 is made up of 13 amino acids. In germline, CDR1 is SGHTA, CDR2 FQGTGA. In nucleotides, the CDR3 is TGTGCCAGCAGCAGGACTACCTTTGGGGGGCAGTACTTC. It translates to CASSRTTFGGQYF. Looking up the rest from reference TRBV7-3 and TRBJ2-7 gives the full variable domain: GAGVSQTPSNKVTEKGKYVELRCDPISGHTALYWYRQSLGQGPEFLIYFQGTGAADDSGLPNDRFFAVRPEGSVSTLKIQRTERGDSAVYLCASSRTTFGGQYFGPGTRLTVT.

The chain has TRBV7-8 and TRBJ2-7; weak D call: TRBD1 (5 bases). Germline V gives CDR1 SGHVS, CDR2 FQNEAQ. The CDR3 is made up of 13 amino acids. Trimming stripped 3 bases from V and 4 bases from J, with 10 bases between. As DNA, the CDR3 is TGTGCCAGCAGCTTCCGGACAAGTTACGAGCAGTACTTC. This codes for CASSFRTSYEQYF. The full variable domain, with the rest looked up from reference TRBV7-8 and TRBJ2-7, is GAGVSQSPRYKVAKRGQDVALRCDPISGHVSLFWYQQALGQGPEFLTYFQNEAQLDKSGLPSDRFFAERPEGSVSTLKIQRTQQEDSAVYLCASSFRTSYEQYFGPGTRLTVT.